What follows are 29 T cell receptor beta chains derived from one specimen sequenced in a study of T cells in Graves' hyperthyroidism and ophthalmopathy. Amplification yielded TCR beta CDR3 regions, with RNA transcripts as the source. Using the HTBI primer set, a first-round RT-PCR was run on the TCR CDR3. TCRdb re-analysed the multiplex PCR reads in MiXCR, keeping a single row per CDR3 protein. The sample lists 550,000 to 800,000 distinct CDR3 sequences, 16% occurring once. Sequencing input: blood. These receptors all come from a young man with Graves' hyperthyroidism.

This clonotype was recorded at least ten times. The rearrangement joins TRBV3-1 to TRBJ2-5, with D perhaps matching TRBD2 (5 bases). The germline V gene has CDR1 LGHDT and CDR2 YNNKEL (reference sequence). Trimming stripped 0 bases from V and 5 bases from J, with 10 bases between. The CDR3 sequence is 14 residues long. CDR3 nucleotide sequence: TGTGCCAGCAGCCAAGATACATCGGGGGAGACCCAGTACTTC. Protein product: CASSQDTSGETQYF.

This clonotype was detected many times. This chain uses TRBV30 with TRBJ1-2; a weak D match, TRBD1 (5 bases). The CDR3 contains 12 residues. V lost 0 bases and J lost 5, with 7 bases in between. CDR1 and CDR2 (germline): GTSNPN, SVGIG (reference sequence). DNA of the CDR3: TGTGCCTGGAGTGTACGGGGGTATGGCTACACCTTC. This codes for CAWSVRGYGYTF. Together with reference TRBV30 and TRBJ1-2, the CDR3 gives the full variable domain: SQTIHQWPATLVQPVGSPLSLECTVEGTSNPNLYWYRQAAGRGLQLLFYSVGIGQISSEVPQNLSASRPQDRQFILSSKKLLLSDSGFYLCAWSVRGYGYTFGSGTRLTVV.

V and J are TRBV12-3 or TRBV12-4 and TRBJ2-5; D uncertain. V was pared by 5 bases and J by 1 base, with 11 bases between. The CDR3 loop spans 14 amino acids. CDR3 nucleotides: TGTGCCAGCAGTCGACCCAGCAGCCAAGAGACCCAGTACTTC. Protein: CASSRPSSQETQYF.

This clonotype was counted many times. The chain has TRBV6-6 and TRBJ2-7, with D possibly TRBD1 on 6 matching bases. The germline V gene encodes CDR1 MNHNY and CDR2 SVGAGI (reference sequence). Trimming pared 2 bases from V and 0 bases from J, leaving 17 bases between. The CDR3 has 17 amino acids. CDR3 DNA sequence: TGTGCCAGCAGTTACCTCTCCGGGACAATGATCTCCTACGAGCAGTACTTC. It specifies CASSYLSGTMISYEQYF.

This clonotype was observed many times. The rearrangement joins TRBV10-2 to TRBJ2-7, with 9 bases lining up with TRBD2. The trim removed 5 bases at V and 0 bases at J, leaving 14 bases unmatched. The CDR3 length is 18 residues. The germline V gene has CDR1 WSHSY and CDR2 SAAADI. CDR3 loop: CASSRSSGKGTDSYEQYF. In nucleotides, the CDR3 is TGCGCCAGCAGTCGGTCTAGCGGGAAAGGAACCGACTCCTACGAGCAGTACTTC.

This clonotype showed up just a few times. V and J are TRBV24-1 and TRBJ1-5; TRBD1 matches at 12 bases. The CDR3 is 18 residues long. The germline CDR1 and CDR2 sequences are KGHDR and SFDVKD. Losses at the gene ends were 4 bases for V and 2 bases for J; bases not matched to a gene: 8. CDR3 bases: TGTGCCACCAGTGACCCGGGACAGGGGGCAGGGGGCAATCAGCCCCAGCATTTT. Translating gives CATSDPGQGAGGNQPQHF.

CDR3 in DNA: TGCAGCGTTGAAGACCTTGACAGAGCCTATGGCTACACCTTC. This sequence encodes CSVEDLDRAYGYTF. The chain employs TRBV29-1 and TRBJ1-2; possible D gene TRBD1, 5 bases. Trimming shortened V by 0 bases and J by 4 bases, and 12 bases separated the two germline ends. Germline values: CDR1 SQVTM, CDR2 ANQGSEA. The CDR3 extends over 14 amino acids. Together with reference TRBV29-1 and TRBJ1-2, the CDR3 gives the full variable domain: SAVISQKPSRDICQRGTSLTIQCQVDSQVTMMFWYRQQPGQSLTLIATANQGSEATYESGFVIDKFPISRPNLTFSTLTVSNMSPEDSSIYLCSVEDLDRAYGYTFGSGTRLTVV.

This clonotype was counted between two and nine times. This chain joins TRBV7-9 and TRBJ1-1; TRBD1 matches 8 bases. The CDR3 spans 16 residues. J was trimmed by 4 bases and V by 5 bases; bases with no gene match: 12. CDR1 SEHNR and CDR2 FQNEAQ come from the germline V gene (reference sequence). The CDR3 is CASSEGARTGSTEAFF. The DNA of the CDR3 is TGTGCCAGCAGCGAGGGGGCCCGGACAGGGAGCACTGAAGCTTTCTTT.

This clonotype was observed a few times. In nucleotides, the CDR3 is TGTGCCAGCAGTGACGCCCGGGGCGAGCTGTTTTTT. It encodes CASSDARGELFF. The chain is built from TRBV6-4 and TRBJ2-2; D assignment may be TRBD1 or TRBD2 (5 bases each). This CDR3 contains 12 residues. Germline V gene data show CDR1 as MRHNA and CDR2 as SNTAGT. V lost 2 bases, J lost 11 bases, and 9 bases lay in between.

This clonotype was counted ten times or more. V and J are TRBV3-1 and TRBJ2-3; 7 bases align to TRBD1. With V trimmed by 2 bases and J by 4 bases, 6 bases remained unmatched. The CDR3 runs to 15 residues. CDR1 and CDR2 from the germline V gene are LGHDT and YNNKEL (reference sequence). This chain's CDR3 is CASSQKGAQADTQYF. The CDR3 nucleotides read TGTGCCAGCAGCCAAAAGGGGGCGCAGGCAGATACGCAGTATTTT.

This clonotype showed up many times. V gene TRBV11-2 combines with J gene TRBJ2-3; perhaps TRBD1 as D (6 bases). Trimming took 8 bases from V and 2 from J, leaving 17 bases between them. The CDR3 contains 15 residues. Germline lookup yields CDR1 SGHAT and CDR2 FQNNGV. This chain's CDR3 is CASVPSTGTTDTQYF. The CDR3 nucleotides read TGTGCCAGCGTCCCCTCGACAGGCACCACAGATACGCAGTATTTT.

This clonotype showed up many times. V gene TRBV28 combines with J gene TRBJ1-1; D may be TRBD1 (5 bases). Per germline, CDR1 MDHEN and CDR2 SYDVKM. Trimming removed 3 bases from V and 0 bases from J, with 8 bases in between. This CDR3 spans 14 amino acids. The CDR3 loop reads CASSFLGVNTEAFF. The DNA of the CDR3 is TGTGCCAGCAGTTTTCTGGGGGTGAACACTGAAGCTTTCTTT.

This clonotype has just a few counts. This sequence joins TRBV6-2 or TRBV6-3 and TRBJ1-1; D possibly corresponds to TRBD1 (5 bases). This CDR3 has 15 residues. Germline assignment: CDR1 MNHEY and CDR2 SVGEGT. Trimming took off 5 bases at V and 1 base at J, with 14 bases between the two ends. The CDR3 reads CASSTLTGQNTEAFF. The CDR3 nucleotides read TGTGCCAGCAGTACCCTTACAGGACAGAACACTGAAGCTTTCTTT.

The table lists this clonotype with many counts. The CDR3 spells CASSFGTVSAFYEQYF. The DNA of the CDR3 is TGTGCCAGCAGCTTTGGGACAGTCTCGGCTTTCTACGAGCAGTACTTC. The chain joins TRBV7-8 to TRBJ2-7; 7 bases map to TRBD1. The CDR3 has 16 residues. Germline CDR1 SGHVS, CDR2 FQNEAQ. V was pared by 3 bases and J by 3 bases, with 11 bases of the junction left unmatched.

This clonotype was counted a single time. This chain joins TRBV18 and TRBJ1-5; TRBD1 matches at 8 bases. CDR1 KGHSH and CDR2 LQKENI come from the germline V gene. CDR3 size: 16 residues. Trimming took 4 bases from V and 1 from J; bases not matched to a gene: 6. CDR3 in amino acids: CASSQNRQGSNQPQHF. The DNA for the CDR3 is TGTGCCAGCTCACAAAACCGACAGGGGAGCAATCAGCCCCAGCATTTT.

V gene TRBV7-2 combines with J gene TRBJ1-4; no clear D gene. The CDR3 is 16 amino acids. V gave up 0 bases and J gave up 3 bases, with 11 bases separating them. Germline V lookup: CDR1 SGHTA, CDR2 FQGNSA. The CDR3 DNA is TGTGCCAGCAGCTTAGCAACGGGAGCAGCTAATGAAAAACTGTTTTTT. Translated, it gives CASSLATGAANEKLFF.

This clonotype occurred many times. The V call is TRBV11-2, the J call TRBJ2-1; D is tentatively TRBD1 or TRBD2 (6 bases each). The CDR3 extends over 13 amino acids. Between the trimmed V and J ends, which lost 10 bases and 4 bases, there was a span of 14 bases. In germline, CDR1 is SGHAT, CDR2 FQNNGV. In DNA form, the CDR3 reads TGTGCCACTCGAAGGGGGGTTTACAATGAGCAGTTCTTC. This sequence encodes CATRRGVYNEQFF.

The chain couples TRBV20-1 to TRBJ1-5; D may be TRBD1 (5 bases). V was trimmed by 3 bases and J by 4 bases, leaving 10 bases between them. This CDR3 comprises 13 residues. Per germline, CDR1 DFQATT and CDR2 SNEGSKA (reference sequence). CDR3 region: CSARETVNQPQHF. The CDR3 nucleotides are TGCAGTGCTAGGGAGACAGTAAATCAGCCCCAGCATTTT.

V is TRBV6-6 and J is TRBJ2-2; D possibly corresponds to TRBD2 (6 bases). Germline V lookup: CDR1 MNHNY, CDR2 SVGAGI (reference sequence). V gave up 0 bases and J gave up 7 bases, with 24 bases separating them. The CDR3 loop spans 19 amino acids. The CDR3 bases are TGTGCCAGCAGTTACTCTAAGTCCTGGGCGGCGGGAAGGGGCGGGGAGCTGTTTTTT. As protein: CASSYSKSWAAGRGGELFF.

Worth noting for this clonotype: A read error may explain this, as a much larger clone is one base away. V usage is TRBV7-9 and J usage is TRBJ2-1; D uncertain. Trimming removed 5 bases from V and 6 bases from J, with 11 bases in between. The CDR3 is 13 residues long. Germline V gives CDR1 SEHNR, CDR2 FQNEAQ (reference sequence). In DNA form, the CDR3 reads TGTGCCAGCAGCGCCCGGCAAGTCAATGAGCAGTTCTTC. Translation gives CASSARQVNEQFF.

In this sample, this clonotype turned up many times. J is TRBJ2-7 and V is TRBV29-1, with TRBD1 as a possible D gene (6 bases). This CDR3 has 12 amino acids. The germline V and J ends were trimmed by 0 bases and 5 bases, with 8 bases remaining between them. Germline CDR1 reads SQVTM; CDR2 reads ANQGSEA. CDR3 nucleotide sequence: TGCAGCGTTGAAGAGGGGGCCCACGAGCAGTACTTC. Amino acid sequence: CSVEEGAHEQYF.

This clonotype was counted many times. J is TRBJ2-7 and V is TRBV6-1; no clear D gene. The CDR3 length is 14 residues. The V gene's germline CDR1 is MNHNS and CDR2 SASEGT. V lost 11 bases, J lost 5 bases, and 22 bases lay in between. The CDR3 DNA is TGTGCCTTGGGGAATCCGGCGGTGTACGACGAGCAGTACTTC. Protein product: CALGNPAVYDEQYF.

The table lists this clonotype with many counts. The CDR3 sequence: CASSTRTSAYEQYF. The CDR3 DNA reads TGTGCCAGCAGTACACGGACTAGCGCCTACGAGCAGTACTTC. The chain has TRBV28 and TRBJ2-7, with 9 bases identical to TRBD2. V shed 5 bases and J 2 bases; nucleotides not matched to a gene: 4. Germline values: CDR1 MDHEN, CDR2 SYDVKM. This CDR3 is built from 14 residues.

The table lists this clonotype with a few counts. The genes are TRBV6-5 and TRBJ2-7; 12 nucleotides align to TRBD2. The CDR3 sequence is 19 residues long. Per the germline V gene, CDR1 is MNHEY and CDR2 is SVGAGI. Trimming at V came to 2 bases and at J to 2 bases, leaving 13 bases not matched to a gene. Here the CDR3 DNA reads TGTGCCAGCAGTTACCAAGGGGCTAGCGGGAGGGCCGGGGCCTACGAGCAGTACTTC. This gives the protein CASSYQGASGRAGAYEQYF.

The sample holds many counts of this clonotype. J is TRBJ2-5 and V is TRBV7-9; 12 nucleotides match TRBD2. From germline, CDR1 is SEHNR and CDR2 FQNEAQ (reference sequence). The CDR3 is 19 amino acids. Trimming at V came to 1 base and at J to 4 bases, leaving 13 bases not matched to a gene. The CDR3: CASSLVIALAGGPRETQYF. For the CDR3, the DNA is TGTGCCAGCAGCTTAGTCATCGCCCTAGCGGGAGGGCCAAGAGAGACCCAGTACTTC.

In this sample, this clonotype turned up many times. The chain links TRBV11-1 to TRBJ2-3; 8 positions match TRBD1. J lost 0 bases, V lost 5 bases, and 13 bases had no gene match. The CDR3 is made up of 18 amino acids. The V gene's germline CDR1 is SGHAT and CDR2 FQDESV (reference sequence). In nucleotides, the CDR3 is TGTGCCAGCAGCCAAACACCCCGGGACAGGTGGAGCACAGATACGCAGTATTTT. It translates to CASSQTPRDRWSTDTQYF. The full variable domain, rest sourced from reference TRBV11-1 and TRBJ2-3, is EAEVAQSPRYKITEKSQAVAFWCDPISGHATLYWYRQILGQGPELLVQFQDESVVDDSQLPKDRFSAERLKGVDSTLKIQPAELGDSAMYLCASSQTPRDRWSTDTQYFGPGTRLTVL.

Many counts were recorded for this clonotype. The chain employs TRBV6-2 or TRBV6-3 and TRBJ1-1; 8 bases fit TRBD1. The germline gives CDR1 MNHEY, CDR2 SVGEGT. Trimming at V came to 0 bases and at J to 0 bases, leaving 6 bases not matched to a gene. This CDR3 is built from 17 residues. The CDR3 protein is CASSYSDRDLMNTEAFF. CDR3 DNA sequence: TGTGCCAGCAGTTACTCGGACAGGGACCTTATGAACACTGAAGCTTTCTTT.

The J gene is TRBJ2-1, the V gene TRBV20-1; the match to TRBD2 covers 8 bases. The CDR3 has 16 residues. V was clipped by 5 bases and J by 8 bases; unmatched bases: 17. Germline V gene sequence: CDR1 DFQATT, CDR2 SNEGSKA (reference sequence). CDR3: CSAPNPGTRGVDEQFF. The CDR3 nucleotides read TGCAGTGCTCCCAACCCAGGGACTAGAGGTGTGGATGAGCAGTTCTTC.

This clonotype has at least ten counts. The gene calls are TRBV11-2 and TRBJ1-1, with 8 nucleotides matching TRBD1. The CDR3 covers 14 residues. Germline assignment: CDR1 SGHAT and CDR2 FQNNGV. The junction had 5 bases not matched to a gene; V was cut back by 4 bases and J by 4 bases. The CDR3 nucleotides read TGTGCCAGCAGCTATACAGGGGGTGGCACTGAAGCTTTCTTT. It codes for CASSYTGGGTEAFF.